Listed here are 5 T cell receptor beta chains from one sample, sequenced in a study of cytomegalovirus exposure and HLA in healthy donors. PCR involved 60 Vbeta and 13 Jbeta primers. Only in-frame clones appear in the TCRdb table, and some are missing; sequencing was by immunoSEQ multiplex PCR. The profile shows approximately 130,000 clones, around 75% of them singletons. The sequenced sample was PBMCs. The receptors originated from a man aged 25 to 40 in good health and CMV-seronegative.

The CDR3 bases are TGTGCCAGCAGCTTAGGGACAGGGGGCCGGAGCTCCTACAATGAGCAGTTCTTC. Encoded protein: CASSLGTGGRSSYNEQFF. This chain links TRBV7-6 with TRBJ2-1, with 11 bases matching TRBD1. V lost 1 base to trimming and J lost 0 bases; unmatched junction nucleotides: 5. This CDR3 spans 18 amino acids. Germline lookup yields CDR1 SGHVS and CDR2 FNYEAQ. Based on the CDR3 plus reference TRBV7-6 and TRBJ2-1, the full variable domain is GAGVSQSPRYKVTKRGQDVALRCDPISGHVSLYWYRQALGQGPEFLTYFNYEAQQDKSGLPNDRFSAERPEGSISTLTIQRTEQRDSAMYRCASSLGTGGRSSYNEQFFGPGTRLTVL.

This clone appeared a few times. The V call is TRBV7-6, the J call TRBJ1-4; 10 nucleotides align to TRBD1. Germline V gene lookup returns CDR1 SGHVS and CDR2 FNYEAQ. This CDR3 region has 16 residues. J gave up 7 bases and V 3 bases, and 8 bases lay outside the gene matches. CDR3 protein: CASSFGAGTGAEKLFF. The CDR3, as DNA: TGTGCCAGCAGCTTTGGGGCCGGGACAGGGGCTGAAAAACTGTTTTTT. Filled out from reference TRBV7-6 and TRBJ1-4, the complete variable domain reads GAGVSQSPRYKVTKRGQDVALRCDPISGHVSLYWYRQALGQGPEFLTYFNYEAQQDKSGLPNDRFSAERPEGSISTLTIQRTEQRDSAMYRCASSFGAGTGAEKLFFGSGTQLSVL.

This sequence joins TRBV7-3 and TRBJ2-5; D uncertain. Germline CDR1 SGHTA, CDR2 FQGTGA. With 7 bases removed from V and 2 bases from J, the gap between germline ends came to 5 bases. This CDR3 is built from 11 residues. CDR3 coding DNA: TGTGCCAGCATCTCGCAAGAGACCCAGTACTTC. It codes for CASISQETQYF.

The gene calls are TRBV5-1 and TRBJ2-1; D not certain. V lost 6 bases and J 9 bases, leaving 4 bases between the germline ends. Per germline, CDR1 SGHRS and CDR2 YFSETQ. The CDR3 extends over 9 amino acids. The CDR3 DNA reads TGCGCCAGCACGGGTGAGCAGTTCTTC. It yields the protein CASTGEQFF.

The genes are TRBV27 and TRBJ2-1; D gene uncertain. The germline V gene has CDR1 MNHEY and CDR2 SMNVEV (reference sequence). The CDR3 covers 16 residues. V lost 5 bases to trimming and J lost 0 bases, with 14 bases between them. CDR3: CASSPPRGRSYNEQFF. As DNA, the CDR3 is TGTGCCAGCAGTCCCCCCCGAGGCCGCTCCTACAATGAGCAGTTCTTC.